This is a list of T cell receptor beta chains from one sample in a study of post-analysis software for immune sequencing data. One entry per CDR3 protein results from TCRdb running MiXCR on the PCR reads. The table has approximately 180,000 distinct CDR3 sequences, 25% to 35% seen once; the top ten hold roughly 1.6%. Sample: blood. These receptors originate from a girl aged 5-17 years with multiple sclerosis. Both conserved end residues are part of each CDR3. The D gene is left open where the match is weak. Size is stated for part of the rows, as once, few or many counts, or as a class when the clone is expanded.

>.|TRBV4-1|TRBD1|TRBJ1-6
CASSQAGQGVSPLHF
TGCGCCAGCAGCCAAGCGGGACAGGGGGTTTCACCCCTCCACTTT
>many|TRBV27|.|TRBJ1-2
CASSLSSGGYGYTF
TGTGCCAGCAGTTTATCATCGGGGGGATATGGCTACACCTTC
>.|TRBV5-1|TRBD1|TRBJ1-1
CASSWDRFMNTEAFF
TGCGCCAGCAGCTGGGACAGATTTATGAACACTGAAGCTTTCTTT
>many|TRBV12-3/TRBV12-4|TRBD2|TRBJ2-3
CASSPSPTSGSTDTQYF
TGTGCCAGCAGCCCCAGTCCCACTAGCGGGAGCACAGATACGCAGTATTTT
>few|TRBV20-1|TRBD2|TRBJ2-7
CSARGGAGRNEQYF
TGCAGTGCTAGAGGAGGGGCCGGGAGGAACGAGCAGTACTTC
>few|TRBV28|TRBD2|TRBJ2-1
CASSPTSGRGNEQFF
TGTGCCAGCAGCCCCACTAGCGGGAGAGGCAATGAGCAGTTCTTC
>.|TRBV28|.|TRBJ2-1
CASSPKPGLTGNNEQFF
TGTGCCAGCAGTCCTAAGCCCGGACTAACGGGGAACAATGAGCAGTTCTTC
>few|TRBV12-3/TRBV12-4|TRBD1|TRBJ1-1
CASSPLTGLDTEAFF
TGTGCCAGCAGTCCCTTGACAGGGTTGGACACTGAAGCTTTCTTT
>many|TRBV5-1|.|TRBJ1-1
CASSFLTGHLNTEAFF
TGCGCCAGCAGCTTCTTAACGGGACACCTGAACACTGAAGCTTTCTTT
>.|TRBV7-3|.|TRBJ2-3
CASSPTISGGTQYF
TGTGCCAGCAGCCCGACAATAAGTGGAGGTACGCAGTATTTT
>.|TRBV5-6|.|TRBJ2-7
CASSLMGASYEQYF
TGTGCCAGCAGCTTGATGGGGGCTTCATACGAGCAGTACTTC
>many|TRBV12-3/TRBV12-4|.|TRBJ1-1
CASSFPGTEAFF
TGTGCCAGCAGTTTTCCGGGAACTGAAGCTTTCTTT
>many|TRBV7-9|TRBD1|TRBJ2-1
CASSLREGGADEQFF
TGTGCCAGCAGCTTAAGGGAAGGGGGCGCGGATGAGCAGTTCTTC
>many|TRBV7-9|TRBD2|TRBJ2-5
CASSLLPGLAGEETQYF
TGTGCCAGCAGCTTGTTGCCGGGACTAGCGGGAGAAGAGACCCAGTACTTC
>.|TRBV5-1|TRBD2|TRBJ2-5
CASSLGGNSGSETQYF
TGCGCCAGCAGCTTGGGCGGGAATAGCGGGAGTGAGACCCAGTACTTC
>.|TRBV12-3/TRBV12-4|.|TRBJ1-6
CASSSAHNGNSPLHF
TGTGCCAGCAGCTCCGCTCACAACGGGAATTCACCCCTCCACTTT
>.|TRBV12-3/TRBV12-4|.|TRBJ1-5
CASSTRRGTGQPQHF
TGTGCCAGCAGCACCCGGCGGGGGACTGGGCAGCCCCAGCATTTT
>many|TRBV20-1|.|TRBJ1-4
CSARRREGIEKLFF
TGCAGTGCTAGAAGGAGGGAGGGTATCGAAAAACTGTTTTTT
>few|TRBV20-1|TRBD1|TRBJ1-2
CSARDYPGGLSSYTF
TGCAGTGCTAGAGATTACCCAGGGGGCCTTTCGAGCTACACCTTC
>few|TRBV12-3/TRBV12-4|.|TRBJ2-1
CASSAPRDSPYNEQFF
TGTGCCAGCAGTGCACCCCGGGACTCACCCTACAATGAGCAGTTCTTC
>many|TRBV29-1|.|TRBJ1-4
CSALGSANEKLFF
TGCAGCGCACTGGGATCGGCTAATGAAAAACTGTTTTTT
>many|TRBV20-1|TRBD2|TRBJ2-6
CSARGGGANVLTF
TGCAGTGCTAGAGGGGGGGGAGCCAACGTCCTGACTTTC
>once|TRBV6-2/TRBV6-3|.|TRBJ2-7
CASSYPSDGSYEQYF
TGTGCCAGCAGTTACCCCTCAGACGGGTCCTACGAGCAGTACTTC
>.|TRBV12-3/TRBV12-4|TRBD2|TRBJ2-5
CASSLVAAGEETQYF
TGTGCCAGCAGTTTGGTGGCCGCGGGAGAGGAGACCCAGTACTTC
>few|TRBV18|.|TRBJ2-7
CASSREGVYEQYF
TGTGCCAGCTCACGGGAAGGGGTTTACGAGCAGTACTTC
>many|TRBV24-1|.|TRBJ2-7
CATSDDPGEQYF
TGTGCCACCAGTGACGATCCAGGGGAGCAGTACTTC
>few|TRBV12-3/TRBV12-4|.|TRBJ2-1
CASSLPFSSYNEQFF
TGTGCCAGCAGTTTACCATTCAGCTCCTACAATGAGCAGTTCTTC
>many|TRBV4-1|.|TRBJ2-7
CASSQDSGGGYEQYF
TGCGCCAGCAGCCAAGATAGCGGTGGAGGATACGAGCAGTACTTC
>many|TRBV29-1|TRBD1|TRBJ2-7
CSVDTGGTHEQYF
TGCAGCGTTGATACAGGGGGGACCCACGAGCAGTACTTC
>many|TRBV4-1|.|TRBJ1-2
CASSQDSHLGAYGYTF
TGCGCCAGCAGCCAAGATTCACATCTGGGCGCCTATGGCTACACCTTC
>few|TRBV28|.|TRBJ1-1
CASSRYSEAFF
TGTGCCAGCAGCCGGTATTCCGAAGCTTTCTTT
>.|TRBV6-5|.|TRBJ2-3
CVISYSGRAFDTQYF
TGTGTCATCAGTTACTCCGGCAGGGCGTTCGATACGCAGTATTTT
>few|TRBV20-1|.|TRBJ1-1
CSALKQGNTEAFF
TGCAGTGCCCTAAAACAGGGGAACACTGAAGCTTTCTTT